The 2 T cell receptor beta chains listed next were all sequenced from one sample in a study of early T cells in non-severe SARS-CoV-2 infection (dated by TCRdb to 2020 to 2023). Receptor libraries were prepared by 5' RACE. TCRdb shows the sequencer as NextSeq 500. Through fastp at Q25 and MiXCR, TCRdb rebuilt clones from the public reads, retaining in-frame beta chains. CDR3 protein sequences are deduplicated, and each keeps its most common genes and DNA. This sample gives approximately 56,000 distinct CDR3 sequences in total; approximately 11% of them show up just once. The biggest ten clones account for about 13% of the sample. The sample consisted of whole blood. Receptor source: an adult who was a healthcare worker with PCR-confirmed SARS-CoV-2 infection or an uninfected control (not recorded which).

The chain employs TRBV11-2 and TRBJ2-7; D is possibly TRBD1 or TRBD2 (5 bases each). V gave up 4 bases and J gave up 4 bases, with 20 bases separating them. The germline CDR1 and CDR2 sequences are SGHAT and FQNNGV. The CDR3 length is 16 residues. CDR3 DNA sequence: TGTGCCAGCAGCTACCGGGACGCCTCGGGCACATACGAGCAGTACTTC. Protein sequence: CASSYRDASGTYEQYF.

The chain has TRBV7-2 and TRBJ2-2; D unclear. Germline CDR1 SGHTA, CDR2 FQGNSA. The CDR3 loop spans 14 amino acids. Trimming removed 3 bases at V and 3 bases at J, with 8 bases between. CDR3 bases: TGTGCCAGCAGCTTCTCGGGTGACACCGGGGAGCTGTTTTTT. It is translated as CASSFSGDTGELFF.